Following are 23 T cell receptor beta chains from one sample sequenced in a study of T cell repertoires in cytomegalovirus infection. TCRdb processed the reads anew with MiXCR; each CDR3 protein has one entry. Of nearly 650,000 distinct CDR3 sequences listed, 24% are singletons. The sample consisted of CD8+ T cells from PBMCs. These receptor sequences come from a human donor in good health (CMV status not recorded). Some clones in this sample may be carry-over from other donors' samples.

This clonotype has a count of ten or more. The chain has TRBV7-6 and TRBJ2-7, with 7 positions matching TRBD2. CDR1 and CDR2 (germline): SGHVS, FNYEAQ. CDR3 length equals 16 residues. V shed 5 bases and J 2 bases; nucleotides not matched to a gene: 12. The CDR3 nucleotides are TGTGCCAGCAGCCACGGGGGAGCGGGGTCCCCCTACGAGCAGTACTTC. This sequence encodes CASSHGGAGSPYEQYF.

V usage is TRBV7-2 and J usage is TRBJ2-1; D is ambiguous. The V gene lost 5 bases and the J gene lost 15 bases, with 20 bases spanning the gap. The CDR3 runs to 13 residues. In germline, CDR1 is SGHTA, CDR2 FQGNSA. CDR3 nucleotide sequence: TGTGCCAGCAGCCGAGGAGACTCAAGCCTGTGGTTCTTC. Translating gives CASSRGDSSLWFF.

The gene calls are TRBV15 and TRBJ1-4; D not resolved. V was trimmed by 3 bases and J by 0 bases, leaving 8 bases between them. The CDR3 runs 15 residues. Germline V lookup: CDR1 LNHNV, CDR2 YYDKDF (reference sequence). The CDR3 loop reads CATSSERTTNEKLFF. Written as DNA, the CDR3 is TGTGCCACCAGCAGCGAACGGACAACTAATGAAAAACTGTTTTTT.

The chain couples TRBV6-2 or TRBV6-3 to TRBJ1-1, with TRBD1 as a possible D gene (6 bases). Trimming cost V 10 bases and J 8 bases, with 20 bases left between them. Germline V CDR1 and CDR2: MNHEY, SVGEGT. The CDR3 spans 13 residues. The CDR3 region has the DNA TGTGCCAACAGGCGCAGGGGCCTCAGCGAAGCTTTCTTT. This translates into CANRRRGLSEAFF.

About this clonotype: A read error is possible here, since a much larger clone lies one base away. The V call is TRBV12-3 or TRBV12-4, the J call TRBJ2-5; 12 nucleotides agree with TRBD2. Trimming removed 11 bases from V and 5 bases from J; junction bases left unmatched: 15. The CDR3 totals 16 residues. In nucleotides, the CDR3 is TGTGCCTCCCTGCGGTCTAGCGGGGGGGCCCTGGAGACCCAGTACTTC. This gives the protein CASLRSSGGALETQYF.

V and J are TRBV7-9 and TRBJ1-2; no definite D call. CDR1 SEHNR and CDR2 FQNEAQ come from the germline V gene (reference sequence). CDR3 length: 15 residues. Trimming took 1 base from V and 5 from J, leaving 14 bases between them. CDR3 nucleotides: TGTGCCAGCAGCTTAGTGGGCACCCCTGAGTATGGCTACACCTTC. It codes for CASSLVGTPEYGYTF.

This clonotype has just a few counts. This rearrangement joins TRBV20-1 to TRBJ1-3; D ambiguous. The CDR3 is 14 amino acids. Between the trimmed V and J ends, which lost 2 bases and 3 bases, there was a span of 11 bases. The V gene's germline CDR1 is DFQATT and CDR2 SNEGSKA (reference sequence). CDR3 nucleotides: TGCAGTGCTAGAAACATCGGTCTTGGAAACACCATATATTTT. Translated, it gives CSARNIGLGNTIYF.

This clonotype has only one observation. A read error is possible here, since a much larger clone lies one base away. The V and J genes are TRBV7-6 and TRBJ2-1; TRBD1 matches 9 bases. The CDR3 loop spans 18 amino acids. Germline V gene lookup returns CDR1 SGHVS and CDR2 FNYEAQ. This CDR3 reads CGSSLAGGTGLGVNEQFF. CDR3 DNA sequence: TGTGGCAGCAGCTTAGCCGGCGGGACAGGGCTTGGGGTCAATGAGCAGTTCTTC.

This clonotype was counted many times. The V and J genes are TRBV7-8 and TRBJ2-2; D possibly corresponds to TRBD2 (5 bases). There are 16 residues in the CDR3. Trimming removed 2 bases at V and 6 bases at J, with 16 bases between. Germline CDR1 reads SGHVS; CDR2 reads FQNEAQ. CDR3 amino acids: CASSLPSSRGPGELFF. In DNA form, the CDR3 reads TGTGCCAGCAGCTTACCCTCTTCACGGGGTCCCGGGGAGCTGTTTTTT.

About this clonotype: A read error may account for a junction end that differs from germline. V usage is TRBV27 and J usage is TRBJ2-2, with D unresolved. The CDR3 has 13 residues. Per the germline V gene, CDR1 is MNHEY and CDR2 is SMNVEV (reference sequence). CDR3 nucleotide sequence: TGTGCCAACAGTTTTGGGAACACCGGGGAGCTGTTTTTT. Amino acids: CANSFGNTGELFF.

This clonotype was recorded at least ten times. The chain employs TRBV6-6 and TRBJ2-3; D remains ambiguous. Per the germline V gene, CDR1 is MNHNY and CDR2 is SVGAGI (reference sequence). CDR3 length equals 12 residues. V was pared by 4 bases and J by 4 bases, with 6 bases between. The CDR3 DNA reads as TGTGCCAGCAGTTCCCTCCCAGATACGCAGTATTTT. Amino acids: CASSSLPDTQYF.

In this sample, this clonotype turned up many times. CDR3 loop: CASSLRQNTEAFF. CDR3 coding DNA: TGTGCCAGCAGCTTAAGACAGAACACTGAAGCTTTCTTT. The J gene is TRBJ1-1, the V gene TRBV7-9; D remains unclear. Germline V gene sequence: CDR1 SEHNR, CDR2 FQNEAQ (reference sequence). This CDR3 contains 13 residues. V dropped 2 bases and J dropped 1 base, with 5 bases sitting between them.

This clonotype was recorded at least ten times. The chain has TRBV7-2 and TRBJ2-7, with D possibly TRBD2 on 5 matching bases. CDR1 is SGHTA, CDR2 FQGNSA, per germline. This CDR3 spans 12 amino acids. With 5 bases removed from V and 4 bases from J, the gap between germline ends came to 9 bases. The CDR3 region is CASSVTSYEQYF. Written as DNA, the CDR3 is TGTGCCAGCAGCGTTACTAGTTACGAGCAGTACTTC.

This clonotype has more than one count but fewer than ten. The CDR3 coding sequence is TGTGCCAGCAGTTACACTTCGGACGGAGCAAGCATTCAGTACTTC. It is translated as CASSYTSDGASIQYF. The V gene is TRBV6-5, the J gene TRBJ2-4; D not resolved. CDR1 is MNHEY, CDR2 SVGAGI, per germline. V was clipped by 2 bases and J by 9 bases, with 17 bases between them. This CDR3 spans 15 amino acids.

The rearrangement links TRBV10-3 to TRBJ2-1, with D perhaps matching TRBD1 (5 bases). V lost 3 bases to trimming and J lost 3 bases, with 9 bases between them. From germline, CDR1 is ENHRY and CDR2 SYGVKD. The CDR3 has 14 residues. CDR3 protein: CAISDLDSYNEQFF. DNA of the CDR3: TGTGCCATCAGTGACCTAGACAGCTACAATGAGCAGTTCTTC.

The rearrangement uses TRBV29-1 and TRBJ2-2, with a tentative D call TRBD1 (8 bases). The CDR3 sequence is 16 residues long. V lost 7 bases, J lost 1 base, and 19 bases lay in between. Germline CDR1 is SQVTM and CDR2 is ANQGSEA. This CDR3 is CSARGGGQVNTGELFF. The CDR3 DNA reads TGCAGCGCCAGAGGGGGGGGACAGGTGAACACCGGGGAGCTGTTTTTT.

The DNA for the CDR3 is TGTACCAGCAGCTTTAGGGGGTTTTGGGAGCAGTACGTC. Protein: CTSSFRGFWEQYV. The V and J genes are TRBV5-6 and TRBJ2-7; perhaps TRBD1 as D (6 bases). The CDR3 length is 13 residues. Germline V gene sequence: CDR1 SGHDT, CDR2 YYEEEE.

The chain couples TRBV20-1 to TRBJ2-3; TRBD2 might be the D (5 bases). The V end lost 6 bases, the J end lost 6 bases, and 13 bases lay between the germline ends. Germline V CDR1 and CDR2: DFQATT, SNEGSKA (reference sequence). The CDR3 is made up of 12 amino acids. DNA of the CDR3: TGCAGTGCCATGGACTCCAGGGATACGCAGTATTTT. This codes for CSAMDSRDTQYF.

On this clonotype: One junction end does not reproduce the germline sequence, and a read error may be involved. The chain couples TRBV7-6 to TRBJ1-2, with D possibly being TRBD1 (5 bases). This CDR3 comprises 13 residues. Germline V gene data show CDR1 as SGHVS and CDR2 as FNYEAQ. This CDR3 is CVSSGGLFGGYTF. For the CDR3, the DNA is TGTGTCAGCAGCGGGGGACTTTTTGGTGGCTACACCTTC.

This clonotype showed up just a few times. The rearrangement links TRBV9 to TRBJ2-2, with D tentatively TRBD1 (6 bases). The CDR3 has 16 residues. From germline, CDR1 is SGDLS and CDR2 YYNGEE. Deletions cut 0 bases from V and 3 bases from J, with 12 bases between. CDR3 amino acids: CASSVARDTYTGELFF. CDR3 nucleotide sequence: TGTGCCAGCAGCGTAGCTAGGGACACTTACACCGGGGAGCTGTTTTTT.

The chain is built from TRBV20-1 and TRBJ1-2, with D possibly matching TRBD1 (6 bases). The V gene lost 6 bases and the J gene lost 0 bases, with 14 bases spanning the gap. Germline V CDR1 and CDR2: DFQATT, SNEGSKA (reference sequence). The length of the CDR3 is 14 residues. DNA of the CDR3: TGCAGTGCAGAAACCGGGACAACTAACTATGGCTACACCTTC. Protein product: CSAETGTTNYGYTF.

Only a few counts were recorded for this clonotype. CDR3 sequence reads: CASSFGRGGTVYNEQFF. CDR3 bases: TGTGCCAGCAGCTTTGGGCGGGGGGGGACAGTCTACAATGAGCAGTTCTTC. The rearrangement uses TRBV7-6 and TRBJ2-1; 9 nucleotides match TRBD2. V lost 3 bases, J lost 3 bases, and 9 bases stayed unmatched. The CDR3 is 17 amino acids. The germline V gene has CDR1 SGHVS and CDR2 FNYEAQ.

The rearrangement links TRBV29-1 to TRBJ2-1, with D possibly matching TRBD2 (5 bases). Germline V CDR1 and CDR2: SQVTM, ANQGSEA. Deletions cut 3 bases from V and 3 bases from J, with 9 bases between. This CDR3 region has 13 residues. In DNA, the CDR3 is TGCAGCGTTGACATAGCGAACTACAATGAGCAGTTCTTC. It specifies CSVDIANYNEQFF.